These T cell receptor beta chains were read from a single sample in a study of blood T cell repertoires in COVID-19. Clones were read by immunoSEQ multiplex PCR, and TCRdb kept only the in-frame ones, dropping some. The sample records around 380,000 clones, around 87% being singletons. What was sequenced was PBMCs or T cells enriched from blood (not recorded which). Receptors originate from a man aged 25 to 45 who had recovered from COVID-19. Both conserved end residues are part of each CDR3. The D gene is left open where the match is weak. For some rows the clone size is stated as once, few or many, or as a class when expanded; others skip it.

V: TRBV4-1; J: TRBJ1-2; D: TRBD1; size: few; CDR3: CASSSGQGATYGYTF; DNA: TGCGCCAGCAGCTCGGGGCAGGGGGCCACCTATGGCTACACCTTC
V: TRBV24-1; J: TRBJ2-1; D: .; size: .; CDR3: CATSDQGGDEQFF; DNA: TGTGCCACCAGTGATCAGGGGGGCGATGAGCAGTTCTTC
V: TRBV12-5; J: TRBJ1-1; D: .; size: .; CDR3: CASGAGVIWNTEAFF; DNA: TGTGCTAGTGGGGCGGGGGTCATTTGGAACACTGAAGCTTTCTTT
V: TRBV10-3; J: TRBJ1-1; D: TRBD1; size: .; CDR3: CAITGGMNTEAFF; DNA: TGTGCCATCACAGGGGGCATGAACACTGAAGCTTTCTTT
V: TRBV20-1; J: TRBJ2-7; D: TRBD2; size: .; CDR3: CSASAGTSGNYEQYF; DNA: TGCAGTGCTAGTGCCGGGACTAGCGGCAACTACGAGCAGTACTTC
V: TRBV6-5; J: TRBJ2-1; D: TRBD1; size: .; CDR3: CASSYVTGGNEQFF; DNA: TGTGCCAGCAGTTACGTGACAGGGGGCAATGAGCAGTTCTTC
V: TRBV24-1; J: TRBJ2-2; D: TRBD1; size: .; CDR3: CATGASGGTGELFF; DNA: TGTGCCACCGGGGCCTCAGGGGGAACCGGGGAGCTGTTTTTT
V: TRBV30; J: TRBJ1-4; D: TRBD1; size: .; CDR3: CAWTPPRGWSGGEKLFF; DNA: TGTGCCTGGACCCCCCCCAGGGGCTGGTCAGGGGGTGAAAAACTGTTTTTT
V: TRBV19; J: TRBJ2-3; D: TRBD2; size: .; CDR3: CASSTSGGPDTQYF; DNA: TGTGCCAGTAGTACTAGCGGGGGCCCAGATACGCAGTATTTT
V: TRBV9; J: TRBJ2-1; D: TRBD1; size: once; CDR3: CASSVAGGTGVDEQFF; DNA: TGTGCCAGCAGCGTAGCGGGGGGGACAGGGGTCGATGAGCAGTTCTTC
V: TRBV4-3; J: TRBJ2-7; D: .; size: few; CDR3: CASSQGTVTYEQYF; DNA: TGCGCCAGCAGCCAAGGTACAGTTACCTACGAGCAGTACTTC
V: TRBV6-5; J: TRBJ1-5; D: .; size: .; CDR3: CASSAAGQPQHF; DNA: TGTGCCAGCAGCGCGGCTGGACAGCCCCAGCATTTT
V: TRBV9; J: TRBJ2-1; D: TRBD2; size: .; CDR3: CASSVTIGLAGGYNEQFF; DNA: TGTGCCAGCAGCGTGACGATTGGACTAGCGGGGGGGTACAATGAGCAGTTCTTC
V: TRBV4-3; J: TRBJ1-1; D: TRBD1; size: .; CDR3: CASSQERGLNTEAFF; DNA: TGCGCCAGCAGCCAAGAAAGGGGGCTAAACACTGAAGCTTTCTTT
V: TRBV11-3; J: TRBJ1-1; D: TRBD1; size: .; CDR3: CASSLSGGNTEAFF; DNA: TGTGCCAGCAGCCTATCAGGGGGGAACACTGAAGCTTTCTTT
V: TRBV2; J: TRBJ1-6; D: .; size: .; CDR3: CASSGQSYNSPLHF; DNA: TGTGCCAGCAGTGGACAGTCCTATAATTCACCCCTCCACTTT
V: TRBV4-3; J: TRBJ2-3; D: TRBD2; size: .; CDR3: CASSQDRGGGALDTQYF; DNA: TGCGCCAGCAGCCAAGATCGAGGCGGGGGGGCCTTAGATACGCAGTATTTT
V: TRBV7-2; J: TRBJ2-7; D: .; size: .; CDR3: CASSLIAGPYEQYF; DNA: TGTGCCAGCAGCTTAATCGCAGGGCCCTACGAGCAGTACTTC
V: TRBV27; J: TRBJ2-3; D: TRBD1; size: once; CDR3: CASTSLGQGRDTQYF; DNA: TGTGCCAGCACCTCGTTGGGACAGGGGAGAGATACGCAGTATTTT
V: TRBV9; J: TRBJ1-2; D: TRBD1; size: .; CDR3: CASSAIDGTGLYGYTF; DNA: TGTGCCAGCAGCGCTATTGACGGGACAGGGTTATATGGCTACACCTTC
V: TRBV5-6; J: TRBJ2-2; D: .; size: .; CDR3: CASSLSQNTGELFF; DNA: TGTGCCAGCAGCTTGTCCCAGAACACCGGGGAGCTGTTTTTT
V: TRBV25-1; J: TRBJ2-3; D: TRBD1; size: .; CDR3: CASSDWTGAPTDTQYF; DNA: TGTGCCAGCAGTGATTGGACAGGGGCCCCCACAGATACGCAGTATTTT
V: TRBV19; J: TRBJ1-1; D: .; size: .; CDR3: CASRNRDMNTEAFF; DNA: TGTGCCAGTAGGAACAGGGATATGAACACTGAAGCTTTCTTT
V: TRBV6-5; J: TRBJ1-2; D: TRBD1; size: .; CDR3: CASGLTWDSLYGYTF; DNA: TGTGCCAGCGGATTAACGTGGGACAGCCTCTATGGCTACACCTTC
V: TRBV6-1; J: TRBJ2-7; D: .; size: .; CDR3: CASSEIWGQGEQYF; DNA: TGTGCCAGCAGTGAAATTTGGGGGCAGGGCGAGCAGTACTTC
V: TRBV12-3/TRBV12-4; J: TRBJ1-2; D: .; size: .; CDR3: CASSRDFYGYTF; DNA: TGTGCCAGCAGTCGGGACTTCTATGGCTACACCTTC
V: TRBV5-6; J: TRBJ1-2; D: .; size: .; CDR3: CASSSWDGGNYGYTF; DNA: TGTGCCAGCAGCTCCTGGGACGGGGGGAACTATGGCTACACCTTC
V: TRBV9; J: TRBJ2-3; D: TRBD2; size: .; CDR3: CASGLRGGGTDTQYF; DNA: TGTGCCAGCGGACTGCGGGGGGGTGGCACAGATACGCAGTATTTT
V: TRBV12-3/TRBV12-4; J: TRBJ1-1; D: .; size: .; CDR3: CASIETPPSEAFF; DNA: TGTGCCAGCATCGAGACACCACCTTCTGAAGCTTTCTTT